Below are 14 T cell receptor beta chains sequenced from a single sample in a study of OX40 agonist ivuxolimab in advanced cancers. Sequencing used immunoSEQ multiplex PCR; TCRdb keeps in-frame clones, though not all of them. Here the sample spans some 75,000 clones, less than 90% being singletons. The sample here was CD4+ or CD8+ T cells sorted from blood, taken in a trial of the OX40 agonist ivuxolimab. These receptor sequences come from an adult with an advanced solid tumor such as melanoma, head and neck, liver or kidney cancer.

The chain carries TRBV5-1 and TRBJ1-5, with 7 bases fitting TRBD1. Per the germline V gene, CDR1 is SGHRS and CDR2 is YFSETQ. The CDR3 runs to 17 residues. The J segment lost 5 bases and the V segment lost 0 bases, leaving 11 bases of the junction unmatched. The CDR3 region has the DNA TGCGCCAGCAGCTTGGTCCCCACGACAGGGAAGGATCAGCCCCAGCATTTT. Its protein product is CASSLVPTTGKDQPQHF.

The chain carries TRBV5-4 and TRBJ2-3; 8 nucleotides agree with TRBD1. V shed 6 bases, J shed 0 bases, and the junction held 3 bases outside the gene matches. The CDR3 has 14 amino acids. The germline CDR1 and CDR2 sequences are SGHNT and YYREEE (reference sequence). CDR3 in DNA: TGTGCCAGCAACCAGGGGGCTAGCACAGATACGCAGTATTTT. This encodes CASNQGASTDTQYF. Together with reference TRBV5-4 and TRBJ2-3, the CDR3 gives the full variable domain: ETGVTQSPTHLIKTRGQQVTLRCSSQSGHNTVSWYQQALGQGPQFIFQYYREEENGRGNFPPRFSGLQFPNYSSELNVNALELDDSALYLCASNQGASTDTQYFGPGTRLTVL.

The CDR3 bases are TGTGCCAGCAGTAGACGAGGAGGCCTGGGGGGGTCCTACGAGCAGTACTTC. It translates to CASSRRGGLGGSYEQYF. The V gene is TRBV28, the J gene TRBJ2-7; 7 bases agree with TRBD2. V dropped 5 bases and J dropped 1; count of bases not matched to a gene: 14. Germline V gives CDR1 MDHEN, CDR2 SYDVKM. The CDR3 has 17 amino acids.

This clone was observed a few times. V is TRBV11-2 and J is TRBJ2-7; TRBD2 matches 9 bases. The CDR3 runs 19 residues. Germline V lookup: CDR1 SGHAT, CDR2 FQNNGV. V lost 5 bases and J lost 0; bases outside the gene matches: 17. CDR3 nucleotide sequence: TGTGCCAGCAGCCCGCATTCCGGGACTAGCAGGACGTCCTCCTACGAGCAGTACTTC. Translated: CASSPHSGTSRTSSYEQYF.

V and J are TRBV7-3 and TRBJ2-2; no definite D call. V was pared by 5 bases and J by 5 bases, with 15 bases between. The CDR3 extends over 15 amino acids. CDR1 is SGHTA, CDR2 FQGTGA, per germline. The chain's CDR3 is CASSPQGTSTGELFF. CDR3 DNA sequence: TGTGCCAGCAGCCCACAAGGAACATCGACCGGGGAGCTGTTTTTT.

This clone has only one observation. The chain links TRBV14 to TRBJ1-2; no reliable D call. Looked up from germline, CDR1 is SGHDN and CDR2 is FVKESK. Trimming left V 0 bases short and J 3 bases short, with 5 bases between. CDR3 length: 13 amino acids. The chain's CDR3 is CASSQDMDYGYTF. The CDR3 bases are TGTGCCAGCAGCCAAGACATGGACTATGGCTACACCTTC. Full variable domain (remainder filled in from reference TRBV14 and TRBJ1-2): EAGVTQFPSHSVIEKGQTVTLRCDPISGHDNLYWYRRVMGKEIKFLLHFVKESKQDESGMPNNRFLAERTGGTYSTLKVQPAELEDSGVYFCASSQDMDYGYTFGSGTRLTVV.

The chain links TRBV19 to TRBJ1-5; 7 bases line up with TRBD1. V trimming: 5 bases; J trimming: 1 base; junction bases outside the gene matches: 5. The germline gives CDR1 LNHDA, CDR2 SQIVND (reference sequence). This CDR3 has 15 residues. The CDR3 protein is CASSARGSSNQPQHF. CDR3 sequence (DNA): TGTGCCAGTAGTGCCAGGGGGTCCAGCAATCAGCCCCAGCATTTT.

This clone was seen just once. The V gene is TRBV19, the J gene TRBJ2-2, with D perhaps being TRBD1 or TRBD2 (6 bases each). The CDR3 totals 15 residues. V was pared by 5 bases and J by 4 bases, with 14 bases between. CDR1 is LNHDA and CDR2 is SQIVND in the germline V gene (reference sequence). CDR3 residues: CASSLGAGTTGELFF. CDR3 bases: TGTGCCAGTAGTTTGGGGGCGGGGACCACCGGGGAGCTGTTTTTT.

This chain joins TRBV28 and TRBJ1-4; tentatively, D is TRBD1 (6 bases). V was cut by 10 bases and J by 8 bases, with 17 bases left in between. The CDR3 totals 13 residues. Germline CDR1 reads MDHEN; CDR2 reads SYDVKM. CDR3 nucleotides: TGTGCCACCATCCCGGGACAAGAGGAAAAACTGTTTTTT. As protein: CATIPGQEEKLFF. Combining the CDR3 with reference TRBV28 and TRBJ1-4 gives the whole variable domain DVKVTQSSRYLVKRTGEKVFLECVQDMDHENMFWYRQDPGLGLRLIYFSYDVKMKEKGDIPEGYSVSREKKERFSLILESASTNQTSMYLCATIPGQEEKLFFGSGTQLSVL.

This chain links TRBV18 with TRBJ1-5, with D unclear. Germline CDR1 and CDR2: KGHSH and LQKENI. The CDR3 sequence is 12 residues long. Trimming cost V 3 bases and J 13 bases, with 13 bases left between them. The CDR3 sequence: CASSPQEGAQHF. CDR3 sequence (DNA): TGTGCCAGCTCACCCCAAGAGGGAGCACAGCATTTT. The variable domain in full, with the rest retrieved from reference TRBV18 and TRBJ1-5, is NAGVMQNPRHLVRRRGQEARLRCSPMKGHSHVYWYRQLPEEGLKFMVYLQKENIIDESGMPKERFSAEFPKEGPSILRIQQVVRGDSAAYFCASSPQEGAQHFGDGTRLSIL.

The CDR3: CALRRSGSGGTDTQYF. As DNA, the CDR3 is TGTGCCCTACGCAGGAGCGGGAGCGGGGGCACAGATACGCAGTATTTT. V usage is TRBV10-3 and J usage is TRBJ2-3, with 8 bases that match TRBD2. From germline, CDR1 is ENHRY and CDR2 SYGVKD. The V gene end was trimmed by 11 bases and the J gene end by 1 base; junction bases not matched to a gene: 14. This CDR3 spans 16 amino acids.

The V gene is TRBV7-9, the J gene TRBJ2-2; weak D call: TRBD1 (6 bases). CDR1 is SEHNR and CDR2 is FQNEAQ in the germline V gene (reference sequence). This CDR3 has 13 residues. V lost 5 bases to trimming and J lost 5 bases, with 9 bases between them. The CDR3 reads CASSPQGTGELFF. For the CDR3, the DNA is TGTGCCAGCAGCCCGCAGGGGACCGGGGAGCTGTTTTTT. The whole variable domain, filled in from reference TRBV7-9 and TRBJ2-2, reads DTGVSQNPRHKITKRGQNVTFRCDPISEHNRLYWYRQTLGQGPEFLTYFQNEAQLEKSRLLSDRFSAERPKGSFSTLEIQRTEQGDSAMYLCASSPQGTGELFFGEGSRLTVL.

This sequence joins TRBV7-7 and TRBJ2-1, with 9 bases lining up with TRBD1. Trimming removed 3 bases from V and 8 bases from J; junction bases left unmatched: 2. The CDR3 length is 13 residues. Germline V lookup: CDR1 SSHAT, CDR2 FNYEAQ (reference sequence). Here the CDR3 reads CASSLDRGDEQFF. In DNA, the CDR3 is TGTGCCAGCAGCTTGGACAGGGGCGATGAGCAGTTCTTC.

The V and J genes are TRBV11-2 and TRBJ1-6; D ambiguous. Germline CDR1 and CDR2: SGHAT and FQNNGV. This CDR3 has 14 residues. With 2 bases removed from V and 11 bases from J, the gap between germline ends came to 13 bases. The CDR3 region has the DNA TGTGCCAGCAGCTTAAGGACTCGGGGTGCACCCCTCCACTTT. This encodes CASSLRTRGAPLHF.